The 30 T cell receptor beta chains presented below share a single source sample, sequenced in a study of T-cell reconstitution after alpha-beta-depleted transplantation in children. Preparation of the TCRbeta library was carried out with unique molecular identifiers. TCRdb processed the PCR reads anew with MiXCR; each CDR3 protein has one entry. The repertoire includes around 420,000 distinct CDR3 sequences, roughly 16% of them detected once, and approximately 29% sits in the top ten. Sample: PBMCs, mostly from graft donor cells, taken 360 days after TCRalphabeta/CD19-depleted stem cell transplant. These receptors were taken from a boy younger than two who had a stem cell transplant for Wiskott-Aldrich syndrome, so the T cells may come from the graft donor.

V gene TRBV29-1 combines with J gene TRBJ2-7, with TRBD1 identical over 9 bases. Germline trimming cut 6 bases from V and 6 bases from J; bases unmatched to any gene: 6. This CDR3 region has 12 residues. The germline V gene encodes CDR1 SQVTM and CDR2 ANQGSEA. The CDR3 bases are TGCAGCGTACGGGACAGGGCCTCCGAGCAGTACTTC. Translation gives CSVRDRASEQYF.

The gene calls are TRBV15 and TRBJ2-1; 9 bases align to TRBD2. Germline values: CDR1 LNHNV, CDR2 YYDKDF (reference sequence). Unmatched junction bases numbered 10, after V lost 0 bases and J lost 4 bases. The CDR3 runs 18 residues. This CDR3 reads CATSRDRRSGRLYNEQFF. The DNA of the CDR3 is TGTGCCACCAGCAGAGACCGGAGGAGCGGGAGGCTGTACAATGAGCAGTTCTTC.

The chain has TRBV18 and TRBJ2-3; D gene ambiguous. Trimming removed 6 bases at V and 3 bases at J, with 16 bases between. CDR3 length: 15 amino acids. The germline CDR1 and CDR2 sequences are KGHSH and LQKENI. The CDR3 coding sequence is TGTGCCAGCTCCCCCAAGCAGCGCTATACAGATACGCAGTATTTT. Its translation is CASSPKQRYTDTQYF.

The CDR3: CASSQDGALAGGQNEQFF. Here the CDR3 DNA reads TGTGCCAGCAGCCAAGATGGGGCACTAGCGGGGGGGCAGAATGAGCAGTTCTTC. This sequence joins TRBV3-1 and TRBJ2-1; TRBD2 matches 13 bases. The V gene end was trimmed by 0 bases and the J gene end by 7 bases; junction bases not matched to a gene: 9. CDR1 is LGHDT, CDR2 YNNKEL, per germline (reference sequence). The CDR3 sequence is 18 residues long.

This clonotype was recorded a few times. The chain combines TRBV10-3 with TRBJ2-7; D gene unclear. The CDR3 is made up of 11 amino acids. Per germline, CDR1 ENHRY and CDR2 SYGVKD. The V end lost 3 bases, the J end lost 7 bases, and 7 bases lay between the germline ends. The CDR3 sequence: CAISDGREQYF. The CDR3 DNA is TGTGCCATCAGTGACGGTAGGGAGCAGTACTTC.

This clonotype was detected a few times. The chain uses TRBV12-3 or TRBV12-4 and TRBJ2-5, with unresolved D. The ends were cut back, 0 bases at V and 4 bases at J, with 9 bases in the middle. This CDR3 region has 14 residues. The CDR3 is CASSLAWEGETQYF. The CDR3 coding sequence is TGTGCCAGCAGTTTAGCGTGGGAAGGAGAGACCCAGTACTTC.

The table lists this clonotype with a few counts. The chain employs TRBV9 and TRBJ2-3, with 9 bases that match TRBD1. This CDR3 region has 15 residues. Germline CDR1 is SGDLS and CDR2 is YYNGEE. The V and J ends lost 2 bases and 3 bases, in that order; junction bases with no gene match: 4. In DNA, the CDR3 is TGTGCCAGCAGCGTTGGGACAGGGAGGACAGATACGCAGTATTTT. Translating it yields CASSVGTGRTDTQYF.

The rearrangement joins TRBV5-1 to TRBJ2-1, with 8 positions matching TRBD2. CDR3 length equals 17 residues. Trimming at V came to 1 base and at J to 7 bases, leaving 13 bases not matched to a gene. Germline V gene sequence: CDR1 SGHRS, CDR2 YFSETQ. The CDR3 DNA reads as TGCGCCAGCAGCTTGCTGGCCTCAGCGGGAGTTCATAATGAGCAGTTCTTC. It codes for CASSLLASAGVHNEQFF. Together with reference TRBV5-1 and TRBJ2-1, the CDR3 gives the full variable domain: KAGVTQTPRYLIKTRGQQVTLSCSPISGHRSVSWYQQTPGQGLQFLFEYFSETQRNKGNFPGRFSGRQFSNSRSEMNVSTLELGDSALYLCASSLLASAGVHNEQFFGPGTRLTVL.

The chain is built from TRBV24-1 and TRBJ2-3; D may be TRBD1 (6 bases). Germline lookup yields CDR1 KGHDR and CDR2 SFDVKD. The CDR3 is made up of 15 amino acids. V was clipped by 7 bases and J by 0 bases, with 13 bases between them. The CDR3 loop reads CATRPGQSSTDTQYF. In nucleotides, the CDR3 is TGTGCCACCAGACCGGGACAATCTAGCACAGATACGCAGTATTTT.

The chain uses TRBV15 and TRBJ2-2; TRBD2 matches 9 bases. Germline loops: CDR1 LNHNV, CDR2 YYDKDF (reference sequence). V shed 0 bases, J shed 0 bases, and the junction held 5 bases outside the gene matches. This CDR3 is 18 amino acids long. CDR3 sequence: CATSRDPLAGTNTGELFF. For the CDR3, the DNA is TGTGCCACCAGCAGAGATCCCCTAGCGGGGACGAACACCGGGGAGCTGTTTTTT.

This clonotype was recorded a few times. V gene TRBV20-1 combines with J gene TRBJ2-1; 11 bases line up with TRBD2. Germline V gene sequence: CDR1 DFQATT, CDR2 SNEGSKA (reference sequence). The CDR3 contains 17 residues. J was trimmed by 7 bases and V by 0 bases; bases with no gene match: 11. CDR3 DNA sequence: TGCAGTGCTAGAGACGATAGCGGGAGGGCCGGTCGGAATGAGCAGTTCTTC. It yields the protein CSARDDSGRAGRNEQFF.

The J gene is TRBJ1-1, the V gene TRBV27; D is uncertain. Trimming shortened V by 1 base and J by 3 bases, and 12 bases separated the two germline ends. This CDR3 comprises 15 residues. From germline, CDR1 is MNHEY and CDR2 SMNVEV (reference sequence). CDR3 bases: TGTGCCAGCAGTTTATTGGGGAAAAGGCACACTGAAGCTTTCTTT. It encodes CASSLLGKRHTEAFF.

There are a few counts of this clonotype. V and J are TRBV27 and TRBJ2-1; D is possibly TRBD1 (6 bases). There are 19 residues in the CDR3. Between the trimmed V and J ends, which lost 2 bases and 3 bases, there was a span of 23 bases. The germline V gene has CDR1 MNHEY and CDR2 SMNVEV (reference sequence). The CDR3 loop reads CASSLGGPMGRGVYNEQFF. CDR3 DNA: TGTGCCAGCAGTTTAGGGGGCCCGATGGGTAGAGGAGTCTACAATGAGCAGTTCTTC.

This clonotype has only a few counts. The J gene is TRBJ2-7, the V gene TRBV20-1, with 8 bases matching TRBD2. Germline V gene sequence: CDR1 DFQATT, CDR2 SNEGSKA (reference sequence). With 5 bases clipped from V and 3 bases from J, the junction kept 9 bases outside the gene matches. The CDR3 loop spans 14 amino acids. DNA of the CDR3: TGCAGTGCTTCCCCGGTTAGCGGGAACTACGAGCAGTACTTC. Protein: CSASPVSGNYEQYF.

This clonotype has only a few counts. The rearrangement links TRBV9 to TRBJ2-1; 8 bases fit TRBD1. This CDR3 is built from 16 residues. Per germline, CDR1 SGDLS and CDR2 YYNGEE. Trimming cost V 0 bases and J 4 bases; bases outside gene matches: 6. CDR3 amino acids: CASSVAWDRQYNEQFF. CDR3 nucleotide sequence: TGTGCCAGCAGCGTAGCTTGGGACAGGCAGTACAATGAGCAGTTCTTC.

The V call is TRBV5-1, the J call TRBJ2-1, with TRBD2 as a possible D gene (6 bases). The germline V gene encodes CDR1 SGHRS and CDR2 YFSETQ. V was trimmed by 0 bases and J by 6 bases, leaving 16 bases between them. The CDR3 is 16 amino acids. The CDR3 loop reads CASSLGGVGPVNEQFF. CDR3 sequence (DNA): TGCGCCAGCAGCTTGGGCGGGGTCGGGCCCGTCAATGAGCAGTTCTTC.

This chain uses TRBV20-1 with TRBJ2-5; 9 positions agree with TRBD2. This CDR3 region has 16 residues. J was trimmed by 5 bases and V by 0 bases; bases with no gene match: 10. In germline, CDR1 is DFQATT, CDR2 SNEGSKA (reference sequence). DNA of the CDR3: TGCAGTGCTAGAGATACCCTAGCGGGGAAAGGGGAGACCCAGTACTTC. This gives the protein CSARDTLAGKGETQYF.

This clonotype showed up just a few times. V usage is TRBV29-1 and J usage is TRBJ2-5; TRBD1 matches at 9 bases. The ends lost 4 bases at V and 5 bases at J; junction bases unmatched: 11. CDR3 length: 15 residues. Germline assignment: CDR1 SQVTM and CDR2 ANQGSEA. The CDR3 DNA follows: TGCAGCGTTGGTCGGACAGGGGAGTTCGGGGAGACCCAGTACTTC. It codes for CSVGRTGEFGETQYF.

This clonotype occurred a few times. The CDR3, as DNA: TGTGCCAGCAGCTTAAAAGCGGGCAATCAGCCCCAGCATTTT. Amino acid sequence: CASSLKAGNQPQHF. V is TRBV7-2 and J is TRBJ1-5; D gene ambiguous. Deletions cut 2 bases from V and 2 bases from J, with 7 bases between. Per the germline V gene, CDR1 is SGHTA and CDR2 is FQGNSA. The CDR3 length is 14 residues.

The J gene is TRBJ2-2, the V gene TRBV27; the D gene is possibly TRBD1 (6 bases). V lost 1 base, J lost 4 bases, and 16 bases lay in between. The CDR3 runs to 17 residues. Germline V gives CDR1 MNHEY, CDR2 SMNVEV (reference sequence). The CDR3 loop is CASSLYWQGLVTGELFF. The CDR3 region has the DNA TGTGCCAGCAGTTTATATTGGCAGGGGTTGGTCACCGGGGAGCTGTTTTTT.

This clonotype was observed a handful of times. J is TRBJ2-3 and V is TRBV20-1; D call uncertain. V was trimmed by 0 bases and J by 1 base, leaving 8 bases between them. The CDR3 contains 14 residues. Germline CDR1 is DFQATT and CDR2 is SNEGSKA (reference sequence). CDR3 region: CSARDVIGTDTQYF. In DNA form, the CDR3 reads TGCAGTGCTAGAGATGTAATAGGCACAGATACGCAGTATTTT.

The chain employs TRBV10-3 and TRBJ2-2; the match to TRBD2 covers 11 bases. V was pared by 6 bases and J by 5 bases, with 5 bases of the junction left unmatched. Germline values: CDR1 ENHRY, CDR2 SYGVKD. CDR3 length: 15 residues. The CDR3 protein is CAIRHSGGATGELFF. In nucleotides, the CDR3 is TGTGCCATCAGACATAGCGGGGGGGCAACCGGGGAGCTGTTTTTT.

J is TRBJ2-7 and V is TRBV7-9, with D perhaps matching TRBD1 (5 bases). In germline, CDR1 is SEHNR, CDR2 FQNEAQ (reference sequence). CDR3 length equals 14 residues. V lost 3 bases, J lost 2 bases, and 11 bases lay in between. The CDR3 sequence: CASSLDIYTYEQYF. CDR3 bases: TGTGCCAGCAGCTTGGACATATATACCTACGAGCAGTACTTC.

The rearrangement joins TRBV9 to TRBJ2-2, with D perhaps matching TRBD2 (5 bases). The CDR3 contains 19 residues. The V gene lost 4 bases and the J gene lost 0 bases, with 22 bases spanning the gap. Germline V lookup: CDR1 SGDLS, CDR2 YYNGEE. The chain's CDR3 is CASSSPQDREPTNTGELFF. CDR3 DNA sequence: TGTGCCAGCAGCTCCCCCCAGGACCGGGAACCCACGAACACCGGGGAGCTGTTTTTT.

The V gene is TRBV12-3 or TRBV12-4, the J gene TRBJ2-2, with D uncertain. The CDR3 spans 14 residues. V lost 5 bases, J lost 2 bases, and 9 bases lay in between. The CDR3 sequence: CASSPTYNTGELFF. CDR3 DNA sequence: TGTGCCAGCAGTCCCACATATAACACCGGGGAGCTGTTTTTT.

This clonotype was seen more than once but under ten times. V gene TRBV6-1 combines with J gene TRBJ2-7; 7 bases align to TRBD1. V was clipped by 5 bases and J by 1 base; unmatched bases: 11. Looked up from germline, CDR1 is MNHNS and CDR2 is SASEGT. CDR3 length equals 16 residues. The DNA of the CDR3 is TGTGCCAGCAGTCGAGCCGGGACAGCATCATCCTACGAGCAGTACTTC. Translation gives CASSRAGTASSYEQYF.

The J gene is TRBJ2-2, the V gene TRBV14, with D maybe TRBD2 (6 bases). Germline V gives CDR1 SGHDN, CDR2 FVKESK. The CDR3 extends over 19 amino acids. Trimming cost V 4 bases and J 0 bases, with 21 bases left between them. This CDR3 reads CASSPRTGGIRPNTGELFF. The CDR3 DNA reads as TGTGCCAGCAGCCCCCGGACTGGCGGGATAAGACCGAACACCGGGGAGCTGTTTTTT.

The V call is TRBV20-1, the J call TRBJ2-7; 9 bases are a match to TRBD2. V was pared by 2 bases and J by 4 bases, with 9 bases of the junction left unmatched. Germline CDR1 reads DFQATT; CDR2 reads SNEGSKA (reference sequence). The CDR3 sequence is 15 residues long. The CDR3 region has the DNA TGCAGTGCTAGACTTTCTAGCGGGACCCTTTACGAGCAGTACTTC. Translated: CSARLSSGTLYEQYF.

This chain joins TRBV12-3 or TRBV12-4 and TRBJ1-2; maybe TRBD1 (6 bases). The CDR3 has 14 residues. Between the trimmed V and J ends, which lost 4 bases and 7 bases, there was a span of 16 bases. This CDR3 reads CASSSQGNWGGYTF. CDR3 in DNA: TGTGCCAGCAGTTCACAGGGTAATTGGGGTGGCTACACCTTC.

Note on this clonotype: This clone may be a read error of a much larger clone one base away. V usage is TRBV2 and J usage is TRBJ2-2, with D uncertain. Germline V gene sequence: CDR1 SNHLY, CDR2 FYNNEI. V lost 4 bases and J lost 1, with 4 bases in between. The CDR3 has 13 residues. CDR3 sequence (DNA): TGTGCCAGCAGTGTACTGAACACCGGGGAGCTGTTTTTT. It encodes CASSVLNTGELFF.